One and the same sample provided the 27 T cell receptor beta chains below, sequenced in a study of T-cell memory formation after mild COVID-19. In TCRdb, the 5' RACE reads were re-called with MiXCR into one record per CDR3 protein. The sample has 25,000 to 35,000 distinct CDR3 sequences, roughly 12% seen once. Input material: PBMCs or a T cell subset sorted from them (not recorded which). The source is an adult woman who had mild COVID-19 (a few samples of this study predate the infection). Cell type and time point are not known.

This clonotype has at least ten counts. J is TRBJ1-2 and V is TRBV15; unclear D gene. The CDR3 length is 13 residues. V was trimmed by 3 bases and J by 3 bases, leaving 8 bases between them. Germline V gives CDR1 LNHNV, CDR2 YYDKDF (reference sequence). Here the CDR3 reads CATSRSSYYGYTF. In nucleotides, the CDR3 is TGTGCCACCAGCAGGAGCAGCTACTATGGCTACACCTTC.

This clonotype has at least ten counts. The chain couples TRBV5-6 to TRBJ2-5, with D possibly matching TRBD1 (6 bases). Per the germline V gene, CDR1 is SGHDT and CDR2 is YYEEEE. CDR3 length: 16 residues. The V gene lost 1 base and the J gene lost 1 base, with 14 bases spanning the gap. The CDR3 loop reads CASSLRRTETQETQYF. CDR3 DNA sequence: TGTGCCAGCAGCTTGCGCCGGACAGAGACCCAAGAGACCCAGTACTTC.

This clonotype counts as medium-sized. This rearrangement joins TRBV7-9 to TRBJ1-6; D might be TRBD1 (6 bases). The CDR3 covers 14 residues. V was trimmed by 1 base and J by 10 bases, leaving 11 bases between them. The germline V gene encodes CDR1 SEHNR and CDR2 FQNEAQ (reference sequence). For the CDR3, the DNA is TGTGCCAGCAGCTTAGTTGGGGGGGCATCACCCCTCCACTTT. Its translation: CASSLVGGASPLHF.

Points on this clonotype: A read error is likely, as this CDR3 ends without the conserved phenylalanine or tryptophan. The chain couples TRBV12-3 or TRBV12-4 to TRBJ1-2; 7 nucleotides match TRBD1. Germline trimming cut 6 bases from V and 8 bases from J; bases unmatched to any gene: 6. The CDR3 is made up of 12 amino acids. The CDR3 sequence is CASRKQGSGYTL. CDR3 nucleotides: TGTGCCAGCAGGAAACAGGGGTCCGGCTACACCTTA.

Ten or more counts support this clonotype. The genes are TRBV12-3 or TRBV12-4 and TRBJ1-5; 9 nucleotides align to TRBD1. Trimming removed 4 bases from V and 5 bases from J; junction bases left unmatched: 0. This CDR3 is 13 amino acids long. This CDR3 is CASSWDRDQPQHF. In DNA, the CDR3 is TGTGCCAGCAGTTGGGACAGGGATCAGCCCCAGCATTTT.

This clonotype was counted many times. Written as DNA, the CDR3 is TGTGCCAGCAGTGACGCTGCGGGAGGGGATGAGCAGTTCTTC. It encodes CASSDAAGGDEQFF. The chain is built from TRBV6-4 and TRBJ2-1, with 9 bases lining up with TRBD2. Germline V gene data show CDR1 as MRHNA and CDR2 as SNTAGT. The CDR3 has 14 residues. J lost 8 bases, V lost 2 bases, and 4 bases had no gene match.

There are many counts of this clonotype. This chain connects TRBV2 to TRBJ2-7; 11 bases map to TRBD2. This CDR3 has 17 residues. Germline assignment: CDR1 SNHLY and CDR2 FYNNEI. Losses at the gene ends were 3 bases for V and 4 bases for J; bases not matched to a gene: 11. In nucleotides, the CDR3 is TGTGCCAGCAGTGACCTCATAACTAGCGGGAGTTGGTACGAGCAGTACTTC. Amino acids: CASSDLITSGSWYEQYF.

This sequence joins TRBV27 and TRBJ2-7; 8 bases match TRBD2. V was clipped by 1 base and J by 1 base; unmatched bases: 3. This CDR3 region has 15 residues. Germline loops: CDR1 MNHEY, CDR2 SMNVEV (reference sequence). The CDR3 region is CASSLLAGSSYEQYF. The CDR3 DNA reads TGTGCCAGCAGTTTATTAGCGGGGTCTTCCTACGAGCAGTACTTC.

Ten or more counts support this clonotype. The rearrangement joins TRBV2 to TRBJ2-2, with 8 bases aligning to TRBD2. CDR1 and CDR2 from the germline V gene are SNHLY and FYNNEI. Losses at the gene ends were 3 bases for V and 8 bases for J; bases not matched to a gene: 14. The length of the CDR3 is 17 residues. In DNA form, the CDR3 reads TGTGCCAGCAGTGATTACGGCGCGGGGGGCCGCCTGGGGGAGCTGTTTTTT. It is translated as CASSDYGAGGRLGELFF. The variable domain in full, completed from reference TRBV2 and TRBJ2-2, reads EPEVTQTPSHQVTQMGQEVILRCVPISNHLYFYWYRQILGQKVEFLVSFYNNEISEKSEIFDDQFSVERPDGSNFTLKIRSTKLEDSAMYFCASSDYGAGGRLGELFFGEGSRLTVL.

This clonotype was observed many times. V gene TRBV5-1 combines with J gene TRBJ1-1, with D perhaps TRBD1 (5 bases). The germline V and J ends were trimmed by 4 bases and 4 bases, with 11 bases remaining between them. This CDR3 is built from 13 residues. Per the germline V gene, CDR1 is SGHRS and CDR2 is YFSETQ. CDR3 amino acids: CASSVQGSTEAFF. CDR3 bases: TGCGCCAGCAGCGTTCAGGGTTCCACTGAAGCTTTCTTT. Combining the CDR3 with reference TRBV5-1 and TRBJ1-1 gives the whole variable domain KAGVTQTPRYLIKTRGQQVTLSCSPISGHRSVSWYQQTPGQGLQFLFEYFSETQRNKGNFPGRFSGRQFSNSRSEMNVSTLELGDSALYLCASSVQGSTEAFFGQGTRLTVV.

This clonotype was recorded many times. CDR3: CASSSRDRGPDTQYF. The CDR3 region has the DNA TGTGCCAGCTCTTCCCGAGACAGGGGCCCAGATACGCAGTATTTT. The chain joins TRBV18 to TRBJ2-3; 8 bases fit TRBD1. CDR3 length equals 15 residues. The V gene end was trimmed by 6 bases and the J gene end by 4 bases; junction bases not matched to a gene: 9. Germline CDR1 is KGHSH and CDR2 is LQKENI. Combining the CDR3 with reference TRBV18 and TRBJ2-3 gives the whole variable domain NAGVMQNPRHLVRRRGQEARLRCSPMKGHSHVYWYRQLPEEGLKFMVYLQKENIIDESGMPKERFSAEFPKEGPSILRIQQVVRGDSAAYFCASSSRDRGPDTQYFGPGTRLTVL.

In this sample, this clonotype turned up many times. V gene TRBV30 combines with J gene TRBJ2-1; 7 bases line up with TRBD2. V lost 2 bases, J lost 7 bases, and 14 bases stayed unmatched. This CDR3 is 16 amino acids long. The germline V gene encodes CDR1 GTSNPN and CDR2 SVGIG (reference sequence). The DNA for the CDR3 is TGTGCCTGGAGTAAATTGACTAGCCGGAGGGCAAATGAGCAGTTCTTC. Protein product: CAWSKLTSRRANEQFF.

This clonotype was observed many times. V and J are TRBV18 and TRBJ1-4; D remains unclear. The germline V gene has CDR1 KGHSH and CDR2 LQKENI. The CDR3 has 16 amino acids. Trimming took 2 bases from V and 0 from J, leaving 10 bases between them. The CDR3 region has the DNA TGTGCCAGCTCACCATCTCGACGGACAACTAATGAAAAACTGTTTTTT. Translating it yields CASSPSRRTTNEKLFF. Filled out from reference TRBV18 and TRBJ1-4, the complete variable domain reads NAGVMQNPRHLVRRRGQEARLRCSPMKGHSHVYWYRQLPEEGLKFMVYLQKENIIDESGMPKERFSAEFPKEGPSILRIQQVVRGDSAAYFCASSPSRRTTNEKLFFGSGTQLSVL.

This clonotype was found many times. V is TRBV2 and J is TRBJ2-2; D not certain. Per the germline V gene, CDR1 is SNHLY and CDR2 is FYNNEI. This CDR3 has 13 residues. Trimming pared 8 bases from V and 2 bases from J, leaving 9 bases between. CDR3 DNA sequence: TGTGCCAGCCGAGTTATAAACACCGGGGAGCTGTTTTTT. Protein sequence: CASRVINTGELFF. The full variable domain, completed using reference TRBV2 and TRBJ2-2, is EPEVTQTPSHQVTQMGQEVILRCVPISNHLYFYWYRQILGQKVEFLVSFYNNEISEKSEIFDDQFSVERPDGSNFTLKIRSTKLEDSAMYFCASRVINTGELFFGEGSRLTVL.

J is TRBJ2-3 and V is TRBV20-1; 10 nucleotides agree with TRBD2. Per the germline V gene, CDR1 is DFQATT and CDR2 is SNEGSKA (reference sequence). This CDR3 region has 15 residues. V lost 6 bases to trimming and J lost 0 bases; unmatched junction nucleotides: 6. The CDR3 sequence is CSALSLAGSTDTQYF. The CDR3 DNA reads TGCAGTGCCCTATCACTAGCGGGAAGCACAGATACGCAGTATTTT.

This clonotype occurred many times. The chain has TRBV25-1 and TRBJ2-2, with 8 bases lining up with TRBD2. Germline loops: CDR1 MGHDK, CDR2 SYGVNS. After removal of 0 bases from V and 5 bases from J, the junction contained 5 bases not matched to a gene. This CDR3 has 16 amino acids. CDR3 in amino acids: CASSEYIAGGTGELFF. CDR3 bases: TGTGCCAGCAGTGAATATATTGCGGGAGGAACCGGGGAGCTGTTTTTT.

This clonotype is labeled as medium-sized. The DNA of the CDR3 is TGTGCCAGCAGCCCCGGGACAGACATCTACCAAGAGACCCAGTACTTC. This gives the protein CASSPGTDIYQETQYF. The chain combines TRBV6-5 with TRBJ2-5; TRBD1 matches at 7 bases. Germline trimming cut 6 bases from V and 0 bases from J; bases unmatched to any gene: 10. Germline V lookup: CDR1 MNHEY, CDR2 SVGAGI. The CDR3 consists of 16 residues.

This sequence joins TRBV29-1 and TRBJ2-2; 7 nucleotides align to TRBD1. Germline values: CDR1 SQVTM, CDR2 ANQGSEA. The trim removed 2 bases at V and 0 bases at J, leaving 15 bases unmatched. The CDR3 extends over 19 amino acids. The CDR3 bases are TGCAGCGTTGAATTAGGGGACAGCCAGATCCTCGCGAACACCGGGGAGCTGTTTTTT. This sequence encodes CSVELGDSQILANTGELFF.

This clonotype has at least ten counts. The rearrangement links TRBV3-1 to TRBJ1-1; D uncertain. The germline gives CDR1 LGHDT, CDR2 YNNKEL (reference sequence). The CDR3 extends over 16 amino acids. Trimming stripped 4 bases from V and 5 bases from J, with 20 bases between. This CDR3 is CASSPKIQPRRTEAFF. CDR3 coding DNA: TGTGCCAGCAGCCCAAAGATCCAGCCCCGTCGGACTGAAGCTTTCTTT.

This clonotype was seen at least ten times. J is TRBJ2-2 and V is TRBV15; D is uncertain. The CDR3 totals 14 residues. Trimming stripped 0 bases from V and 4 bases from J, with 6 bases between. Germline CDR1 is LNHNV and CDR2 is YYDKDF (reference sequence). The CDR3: CATSRDRGTGELFF. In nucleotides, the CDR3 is TGTGCCACCAGCAGAGATCGAGGCACCGGGGAGCTGTTTTTT.

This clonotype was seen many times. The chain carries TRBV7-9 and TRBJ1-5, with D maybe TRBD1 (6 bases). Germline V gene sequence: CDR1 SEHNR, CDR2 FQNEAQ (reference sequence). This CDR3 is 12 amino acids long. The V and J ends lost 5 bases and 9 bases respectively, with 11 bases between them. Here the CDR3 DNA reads TGTGCCAGCAGCCTCCGGGGGCGGCCCCAGCATTTT. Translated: CASSLRGRPQHF. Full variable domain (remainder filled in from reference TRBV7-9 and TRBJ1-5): DTGVSQNPRHKITKRGQNVTFRCDPISEHNRLYWYRQTLGQGPEFLTYFQNEAQLEKSRLLSDRFSAERPKGSFSTLEIQRTEQGDSAMYLCASSLRGRPQHFGDGTRLSIL.

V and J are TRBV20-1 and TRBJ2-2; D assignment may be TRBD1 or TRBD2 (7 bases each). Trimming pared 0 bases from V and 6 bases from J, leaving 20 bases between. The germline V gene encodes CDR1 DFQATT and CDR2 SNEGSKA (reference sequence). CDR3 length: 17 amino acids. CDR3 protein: CSARDLGQGGKPGELFF. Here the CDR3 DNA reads TGCAGTGCTAGAGATTTGGGTCAGGGGGGGAAGCCCGGGGAGCTGTTTTTT.

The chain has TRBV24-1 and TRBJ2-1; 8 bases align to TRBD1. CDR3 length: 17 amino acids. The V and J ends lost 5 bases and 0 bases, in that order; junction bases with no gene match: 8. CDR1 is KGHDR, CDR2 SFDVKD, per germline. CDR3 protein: CATSGPDRGSSYNEQFF. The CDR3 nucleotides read TGTGCCACCAGTGGCCCTGACAGGGGTAGCTCCTACAATGAGCAGTTCTTC.

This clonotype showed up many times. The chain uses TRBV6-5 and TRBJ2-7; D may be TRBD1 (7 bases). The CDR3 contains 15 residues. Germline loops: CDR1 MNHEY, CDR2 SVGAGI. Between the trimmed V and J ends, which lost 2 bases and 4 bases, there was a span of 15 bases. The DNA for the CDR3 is TGTGCCAGCAGTTACGGCCCAGGGGGAGGATACGAGCAGTACTTC. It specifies CASSYGPGGGYEQYF.

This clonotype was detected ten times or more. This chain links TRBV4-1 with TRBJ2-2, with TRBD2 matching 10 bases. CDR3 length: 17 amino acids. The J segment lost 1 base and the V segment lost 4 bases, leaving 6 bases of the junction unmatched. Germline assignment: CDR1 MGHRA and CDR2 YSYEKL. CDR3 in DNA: TGCGCCAGCAGCCCAGGACTAGCGGAACTGAACACCGGGGAGCTGTTTTTT. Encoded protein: CASSPGLAELNTGELFF.

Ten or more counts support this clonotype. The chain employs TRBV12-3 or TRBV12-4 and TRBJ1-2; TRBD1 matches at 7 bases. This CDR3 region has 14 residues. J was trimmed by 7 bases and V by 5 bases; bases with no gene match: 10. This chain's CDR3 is CASSAEGALGGYTF. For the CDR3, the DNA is TGTGCCAGCAGTGCCGAGGGGGCCCTGGGTGGCTACACCTTC.

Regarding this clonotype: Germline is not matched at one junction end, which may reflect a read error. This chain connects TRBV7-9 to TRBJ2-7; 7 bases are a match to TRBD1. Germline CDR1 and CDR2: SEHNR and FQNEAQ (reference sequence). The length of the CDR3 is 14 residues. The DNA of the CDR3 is TGCGCCAGCAGCTTGGGACAGCCCTACGAAGAGCAGTACTTC. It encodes CASSLGQPYEEQYF.